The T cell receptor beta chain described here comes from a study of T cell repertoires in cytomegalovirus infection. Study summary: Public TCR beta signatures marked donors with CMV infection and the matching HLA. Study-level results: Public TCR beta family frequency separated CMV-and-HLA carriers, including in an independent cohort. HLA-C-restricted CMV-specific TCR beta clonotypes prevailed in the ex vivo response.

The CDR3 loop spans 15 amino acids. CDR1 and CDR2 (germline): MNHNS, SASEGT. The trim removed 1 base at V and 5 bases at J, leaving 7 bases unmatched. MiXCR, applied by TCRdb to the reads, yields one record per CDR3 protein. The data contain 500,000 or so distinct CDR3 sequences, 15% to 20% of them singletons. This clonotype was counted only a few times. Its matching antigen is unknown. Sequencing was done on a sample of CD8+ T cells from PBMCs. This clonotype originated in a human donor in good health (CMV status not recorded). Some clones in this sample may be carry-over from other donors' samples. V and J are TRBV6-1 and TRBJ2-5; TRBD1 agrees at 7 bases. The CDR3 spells CASSEETGIRETQYF. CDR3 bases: TGTGCCAGCAGTGAAGAGACAGGGATTCGGGAGACCCAGTACTTC.